Each of the 5 T cell receptor beta chains below was sequenced from the same sample in a study of Graves' ophthalmopathy and Graves' hyperthyroidism. Transcripts of RNA were the source for amplifying TCR beta CDR3 regions. The first round was an RT-PCR with HTBI primers, and the second round was a multiplex PCR. From the multiplex PCR reads, TCRdb called clonotypes with MiXCR, one entry per CDR3 protein. The data contain approximately 500,000 distinct CDR3 sequences, over 13% of them singletons. Input material: blood. Source of these receptors: a woman between 25 and 40 years old with Graves' ophthalmopathy.

This clonotype showed up many times. The V call is TRBV10-3, the J call TRBJ2-2; weak D call: TRBD1 (5 bases). Trimming stripped 2 bases from V and 4 bases from J, with 11 bases between. Germline V gene lookup returns CDR1 ENHRY and CDR2 SYGVKD. The CDR3 spans 15 residues. CDR3 in amino acids: CAISEPAQATGELFF. CDR3 DNA sequence: TGTGCCATCAGTGAGCCGGCACAGGCCACCGGGGAGCTGTTTTTT.

The gene calls are TRBV12-3 or TRBV12-4 and TRBJ1-2; TRBD1 aligns across 10 bases. V shed 5 bases and J 8 bases; nucleotides not matched to a gene: 8. There are 14 residues in the CDR3. CDR3 sequence reads: CASSEDRGGGGYTF. The DNA for the CDR3 is TGTGCCAGCAGTGAGGACAGGGGGGGAGGGGGCTACACCTTC.

This clonotype was counted ten times or more. V gene TRBV12-3 or TRBV12-4 combines with J gene TRBJ1-1, with TRBD1 identical over 7 bases. Trimming removed 6 bases from V and 5 bases from J; junction bases left unmatched: 9. The CDR3 has 14 amino acids. CDR3 nucleotide sequence: TGTGCCAGCAGCATCCAGGGGGTTGTGACTGAAGCTTTCTTT. Protein: CASSIQGVVTEAFF.

This clonotype was seen ten or more times. The chain uses TRBV4-1 and TRBJ1-2; 7 nucleotides align to TRBD1. Germline V gene data show CDR1 as MGHRA and CDR2 as YSYEKL. The V gene end was trimmed by 0 bases and the J gene end by 8 bases; junction bases not matched to a gene: 9. There are 15 residues in the CDR3. In DNA, the CDR3 is TGCGCCAGCAGCCAAGAATTGACAGGGCCCCTGGGCTACACCTTC. Protein: CASSQELTGPLGYTF.

About this clonotype itself: Possible read error: a much larger clone is one base away. This sequence joins TRBV6-5 and TRBJ1-1; 7 bases are shared with TRBD1. The V gene end was trimmed by 4 bases and the J gene end by 4 bases; junction bases not matched to a gene: 12. There are 16 residues in the CDR3. Germline lookup yields CDR1 MNHEY and CDR2 SVGAGI. The CDR3 coding sequence is TGTGCCAGCAGTTCTATCGGACGGAACAGGGGCACTGAAGCTTTCTTT. Translated: CASSSIGRNRGTEAFF.